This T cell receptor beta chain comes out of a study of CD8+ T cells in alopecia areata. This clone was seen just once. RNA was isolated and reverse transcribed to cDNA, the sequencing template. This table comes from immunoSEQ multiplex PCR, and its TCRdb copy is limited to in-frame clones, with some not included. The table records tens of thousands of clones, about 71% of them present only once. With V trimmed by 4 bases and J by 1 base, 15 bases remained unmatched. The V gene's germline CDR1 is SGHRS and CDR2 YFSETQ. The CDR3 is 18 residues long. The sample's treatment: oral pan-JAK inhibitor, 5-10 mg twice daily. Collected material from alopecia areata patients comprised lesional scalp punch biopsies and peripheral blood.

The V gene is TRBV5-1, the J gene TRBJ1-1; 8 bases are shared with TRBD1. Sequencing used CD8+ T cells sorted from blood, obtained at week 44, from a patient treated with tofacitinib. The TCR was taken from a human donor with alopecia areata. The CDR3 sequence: CASSQPRQGLRTNTEAFF. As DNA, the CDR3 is TGCGCCAGCAGCCAACCAAGACAGGGGTTGAGAACGAACACTGAAGCTTTCTTT.